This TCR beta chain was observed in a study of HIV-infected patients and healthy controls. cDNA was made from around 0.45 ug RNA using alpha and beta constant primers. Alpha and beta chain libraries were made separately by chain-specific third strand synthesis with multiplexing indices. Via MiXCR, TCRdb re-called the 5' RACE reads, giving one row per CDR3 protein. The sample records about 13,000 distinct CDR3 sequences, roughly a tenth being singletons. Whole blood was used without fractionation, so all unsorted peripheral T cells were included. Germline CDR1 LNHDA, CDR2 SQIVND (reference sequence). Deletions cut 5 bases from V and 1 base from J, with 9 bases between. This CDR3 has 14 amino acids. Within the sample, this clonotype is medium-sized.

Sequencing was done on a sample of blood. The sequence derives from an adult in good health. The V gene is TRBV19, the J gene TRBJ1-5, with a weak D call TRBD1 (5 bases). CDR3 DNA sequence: TGTGCCAGTAGTCTGTCAGGGAGCAATCAGCCCCAGCATTTT. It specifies CASSLSGSNQPQHF.